This entry describes one T cell receptor (beta chain). Its antigen is as yet unknown. Profiling relied on immunoSEQ multiplex PCR, and the TCRdb table lists in-frame clones only, not all of them. The sample yields some 130,000 clones, 80% to 95% seen once. The data are from a study of T cell responses to AZD1222 COVID-19 vaccine. General study results and limits: It should be noted that donors were predominantly white British and more often female, and clonal diversity was possibly underestimated.

Trimming pared 2 bases from V and 0 bases from J, leaving 16 bases between. CDR1 and CDR2 (germline): LGHDT, YNNKEL (reference sequence). This CDR3 comprises 17 residues. The receptor comes from an adult in good health. The sequences come from peripheral blood, collected on day 0 of AZD1222 vaccination. The V and J genes are TRBV3-1 (or the pseudogene TRBV3-2) and TRBJ1-1; a possible D gene is TRBD1 (6 bases). CDR3 sequence reads: CASSQYRDTGLNTEAFF. DNA for the CDR3: TGTGCCAGCAGCCAATACCGGGACACCGGATTGAACACTGAAGCTTTCTTT.